The 21 T cell receptor beta chains listed next were all sequenced from one sample in a study of cytomegalovirus exposure and HLA in healthy donors. Vbeta (60) and Jbeta (13) primers were used in the PCR. The table came from immunoSEQ multiplex PCR; TCRdb's copy has only in-frame clones and leaves some out. This sample has about 59,000 clones, with 65% to 80% found just once. Sequencing input: PBMCs. The receptors derive from a man aged 25 to 45 in good health and CMV-seropositive.

The chain uses TRBV7-2 and TRBJ2-3, with D possibly TRBD1 on 6 matching bases. The CDR3 has 14 residues. CDR1 SGHTA and CDR2 FQGNSA come from the germline V gene. V was trimmed by 5 bases and J by 2 bases, leaving 11 bases between them. In nucleotides, the CDR3 is TGTGCCAGCAGCCCAGGACAGTACACAGATACGCAGTATTTT. Translated: CASSPGQYTDTQYF.

This chain uses TRBV18 with TRBJ2-5; D is uncertain. CDR1 and CDR2 (germline): KGHSH, LQKENI. Trimming took 5 bases from V and 5 from J, leaving 6 bases between them. This CDR3 contains 11 residues. CDR3 DNA sequence: TGTGCCAGCTCAGCCGCGGAGACCCAGTACTTC. Translated: CASSAAETQYF.

The chain links TRBV7-3 to TRBJ1-1; D is uncertain. Looked up from germline, CDR1 is SGHTA and CDR2 is FQGTGA. V was shortened by 6 bases and J by 1 base, with 9 bases between the two germline ends. There are 13 residues in the CDR3. The CDR3 loop is CASREDQNTEAFF. CDR3 coding DNA: TGTGCCAGCAGGGAGGATCAGAACACTGAAGCTTTCTTT.

This rearrangement joins TRBV18 to TRBJ2-7, with TRBD1 as a possible D gene (5 bases). The CDR3 length is 15 residues. V was shortened by 2 bases and J by 3 bases, with 14 bases between the two germline ends. CDR1 is KGHSH and CDR2 is LQKENI in the germline V gene. The CDR3 bases are TGTGCCAGCTCACCAGGGGCACAGGTAGGCTACGAGCAGTACTTC. Translating it yields CASSPGAQVGYEQYF.

This chain joins TRBV7-6 and TRBJ1-4; 9 bases line up with TRBD1. Germline V gene lookup returns CDR1 SGHVS and CDR2 FNYEAQ. The CDR3 contains 15 residues. Trimming cost V 5 bases and J 6 bases; bases outside gene matches: 7. CDR3 in amino acids: CASSPGQGRYEKLFF. The CDR3 region has the DNA TGTGCCAGCAGCCCTGGACAGGGGCGCTATGAAAAACTGTTTTTT.

CDR3 sequence reads: CASSGGGAPPYEQYF. CDR3 coding DNA: TGTGCCAGCAGCGGGGGCGGAGCACCTCCGTACGAGCAGTACTTC. The chain uses TRBV7-2 and TRBJ2-7, with a weak D call TRBD1 (6 bases). The germline gives CDR1 SGHTA, CDR2 FQGNSA. CDR3 length: 15 residues. The germline V and J ends were trimmed by 5 bases and 4 bases, with 18 bases remaining between them.

This clone was found a few times. The chain has TRBV7-9 and TRBJ2-3; D is uncertain. Trimming took 10 bases from V and 0 from J, leaving 14 bases between them. CDR1 and CDR2 from the germline V gene are SEHNR and FQNEAQ (reference sequence). There are 14 residues in the CDR3. CDR3: CAIPKKRSTDTQYF. The CDR3 coding sequence is TGTGCCATCCCGAAAAAGAGGAGCACAGATACGCAGTATTTT.

The gene calls are TRBV5-5 and TRBJ2-1, with 11 bases aligning to TRBD2. V trimming: 4 bases; J trimming: 2 bases; junction bases outside the gene matches: 2. This CDR3 has 15 amino acids. Germline V gives CDR1 SGHKS, CDR2 YYEKEE (reference sequence). The CDR3 DNA reads as TGTGCCAGCAGCCGGGGACTAGCGGCCTACAATGAGCAGTTCTTC. Protein sequence: CASSRGLAAYNEQFF.

The chain recombines TRBV19 with TRBJ2-5; TRBD2 might be the D (7 bases). The germline V and J ends were trimmed by 7 bases and 2 bases, with 11 bases remaining between them. CDR1 and CDR2 from the germline V gene are LNHDA and SQIVND (reference sequence). CDR3 size: 13 residues. As DNA, the CDR3 is TGTGCCAGTACGGGGGGCAGGCAAGAGACCCAGTACTTC. Amino acid sequence: CASTGGRQETQYF. The complete variable domain, with remaining parts taken from reference TRBV19 and TRBJ2-5, reads DGGITQSPKYLFRKEGQNVTLSCEQNLNHDAMYWYRQDPGQGLRLIYYSQIVNDFQKGDIAEGYSVSREKKESFPLTVTSAQKNPTAFYLCASTGGRQETQYFGPGTRLLVL.

This rearrangement joins TRBV7-3 to TRBJ2-2, with 13 bases lining up with TRBD2. The V segment lost 5 bases and the J segment 0 bases; nucleotides outside the gene matches: 3. In germline, CDR1 is SGHTA, CDR2 FQGTGA. The CDR3 is 17 amino acids. Here the CDR3 DNA reads TGTGCCAGCAGCCGAGGGACTAGCGGGGCGAACACCGGGGAGCTGTTTTTT. As protein: CASSRGTSGANTGELFF.

This clone has a single count. V is TRBV10-3 and J is TRBJ1-1; D is unresolved. Germline CDR1 and CDR2: ENHRY and SYGVKD. Trimming pared 3 bases from V and 0 bases from J, leaving 8 bases between. The CDR3 is made up of 14 amino acids. CDR3 residues: CAISDFPMNTEAFF. The CDR3 DNA is TGTGCCATCAGTGATTTCCCCATGAACACTGAAGCTTTCTTT.

The chain is built from TRBV11-2 and TRBJ1-5, with D possibly being TRBD1 (6 bases). V shed 1 base and J shed 3 bases, with 7 bases lying between them. CDR1 SGHAT and CDR2 FQNNGV come from the germline V gene. CDR3 length: 14 residues. In nucleotides, the CDR3 is TGTGCCAGCAGCTTAGGGACAGTCAATCAGCCCCAGCATTTT. It codes for CASSLGTVNQPQHF.

The chain is built from TRBV5-1 and TRBJ1-3; D is possibly TRBD1 (6 bases). The CDR3 consists of 17 residues. Trimming took off 0 bases at V and 0 bases at J, with 13 bases between the two ends. Germline V gives CDR1 SGHRS, CDR2 YFSETQ. The CDR3 protein is CASSLEGTLISGNTIYF. The CDR3 DNA is TGCGCCAGCAGCTTGGAAGGGACATTGATCTCTGGAAACACCATATATTTT.

The CDR3 nucleotides read TGTGCCAGCTCCCCCAGGGTTGATGGCTACACCTTC. It encodes CASSPRVDGYTF. The rearrangement joins TRBV18 to TRBJ1-2; tentatively, D is TRBD1 (5 bases). The CDR3 length is 12 residues. Germline assignment: CDR1 KGHSH and CDR2 LQKENI. V was trimmed by 6 bases and J by 6 bases, leaving 11 bases between them.

This clone was picked up a small number of times. J is TRBJ2-2 and V is TRBV4-2; maybe TRBD2 (6 bases). This CDR3 comprises 14 residues. The germline V gene has CDR1 LGHNA and CDR2 YNFKEQ. Trimming shortened V by 1 base and J by 3 bases, and 6 bases separated the two germline ends. The CDR3 region is CASSQGLDTGELFF. CDR3 DNA: TGTGCCAGCAGCCAAGGACTAGACACCGGGGAGCTGTTTTTT.

The V and J genes are TRBV7-6 and TRBJ1-3; D unclear. There are 14 residues in the CDR3. Germline V gene sequence: CDR1 SGHVS, CDR2 FNYEAQ. V was pared by 7 bases and J by 2 bases, with 12 bases between. CDR3 coding DNA: TGTGCCAGCACCCCTGAGGCTGCTGGAAACACCATATATTTT. It encodes CASTPEAAGNTIYF.

V and J are TRBV7-6 and TRBJ1-2; D call uncertain. Germline CDR1 and CDR2: SGHVS and FNYEAQ. The CDR3 runs 16 residues. V was shortened by 1 base and J by 0 bases, with 12 bases between the two germline ends. The CDR3 bases are TGTGCCAGCAGCTTAGGGGCAGGCCTAACTAACTATGGCTACACCTTC. Its translation: CASSLGAGLTNYGYTF.

A word on this clone: Sequence at one end of the junction differs from germline and may be a read error. The chain recombines TRBV7-9 with TRBJ1-2, with unresolved D. CDR1 and CDR2 from the germline V gene are SEHNR and FQNEAQ (reference sequence). This CDR3 has 12 amino acids. The CDR3 spells CSSSLETYGYTF. In nucleotides, the CDR3 is TGTTCCAGCAGCTTGGAGACCTATGGCTACACCTTC.

This clone was detected a few times. The J gene is TRBJ2-5, the V gene TRBV9; D gene uncertain. Germline CDR1 SGDLS, CDR2 YYNGEE. This CDR3 contains 14 residues. V was clipped by 4 bases and J by 4 bases, with 14 bases between them. This CDR3 is CASSPRVQAETQYF. CDR3 coding DNA: TGTGCCAGCAGCCCAAGAGTCCAGGCAGAGACCCAGTACTTC.

The chain joins TRBV5-1 to TRBJ2-5; D gene ambiguous. Trimming shortened V by 4 bases and J by 0 bases, and 7 bases separated the two germline ends. Germline V CDR1 and CDR2: SGHRS, YFSETQ. The CDR3 loop spans 13 amino acids. CDR3 nucleotides: TGCGCCAGCAGCCCCGCGTACCAAGAGACCCAGTACTTC. This gives the protein CASSPAYQETQYF.

This chain links TRBV6-5 with TRBJ2-5, with TRBD2 matching over 7 bases. J gave up 10 bases and V 0 bases, and 11 bases lay outside the gene matches. CDR1 and CDR2 from the germline V gene are MNHEY and SVGAGI. The CDR3 length is 15 residues. CDR3 sequence: CASSYSIGGAGIQYF. DNA of the CDR3: TGTGCCAGCAGTTACTCGATTGGGGGAGCGGGGATCCAGTACTTC.